A selection of T cell receptor beta chains follows, all from one sample in a study of OX40 agonist ivuxolimab in advanced cancers. Measured with immunoSEQ multiplex PCR; TCRdb has only the in-frame clones, and not every one. The top ten clones hold approximately 1.3% of a sample with tens of thousands of clones, around 90% of them seen once. The source material was CD4+ or CD8+ T cells sorted from blood, sampled in a trial of the OX40 agonist ivuxolimab. Source of these receptors: an adult with an advanced solid tumor such as melanoma, head and neck, liver or kidney cancer. Each CDR3 is given with its conserved first and last residue. Fields, in order: J gene, V gene, CDR3 length, clone size, D gene, CDR3 DNA, CDR3 protein. D genes are given only for firm matches. Part of the rows lack a size; the others show once, few, many or a class for expanded clones.

J gene: TRBJ2-2; V gene: TRBV7-3; CDR3 length: 20; clone size: NA; D gene: TRBD2; CDR3 DNA: TGTGCCAGCAGCCCGGGTCCCGGGACTAGCGGGGGAGCCAACACCGGGGAGCTGTTTTTT; CDR3 protein: CASSPGPGTSGGANTGELFF
J gene: TRBJ1-2; V gene: TRBV7-2; CDR3 length: 13; clone size: NA; D gene: TRBD1; CDR3 DNA: TGTGCCAGCAGCTCCGGACAGGGGTATGGCTACACCTTC; CDR3 protein: CASSSGQGYGYTF
J gene: TRBJ1-6; V gene: TRBV30; CDR3 length: 14; clone size: NA; D gene: TRBD1; CDR3 DNA: TGTGCCTGGGGACAGGGTGGAGTGTTTTCACCCCTCCACTTT; CDR3 protein: CAWGQGGVFSPLHF
J gene: TRBJ2-2; V gene: TRBV5-1; CDR3 length: 13; clone size: NA; D gene: NA; CDR3 DNA: TGCGCCAGCACCCCAGCCAACACCGGGGAGCTGTTTTTT; CDR3 protein: CASTPANTGELFF
J gene: TRBJ2-5; V gene: TRBV5-1; CDR3 length: 15; clone size: once; D gene: NA; CDR3 DNA: TGCGCCAGCAGCCCGCGGGGGGACAGGCAAGAGACCCAGTACTTC; CDR3 protein: CASSPRGDRQETQYF
J gene: TRBJ2-1; V gene: TRBV7-3; CDR3 length: 16; clone size: NA; D gene: TRBD2; CDR3 DNA: TGTGCCAGCAGCTTATATTCTACTAGCGGGGGTGGTGAGCAGTTCTTC; CDR3 protein: CASSLYSTSGGGEQFF
J gene: TRBJ1-4; V gene: TRBV19; CDR3 length: 15; clone size: few; D gene: NA; CDR3 DNA: TGTGCCAGTAGTGTGGACAGAGCAACTAATGAAAAACTGTTTTTT; CDR3 protein: CASSVDRATNEKLFF
J gene: TRBJ2-1; V gene: TRBV5-6; CDR3 length: 15; clone size: NA; D gene: TRBD2; CDR3 DNA: TGTGCCAGCAGCCTGAGCGCTAGCGGGTACAATGAGCAGTTCTTC; CDR3 protein: CASSLSASGYNEQFF
J gene: TRBJ1-5; V gene: TRBV9; CDR3 length: 13; clone size: once; D gene: NA; CDR3 DNA: TGTGCCAGCAGCGGCCTGCACGGTCAGCCCCAGCATTTT; CDR3 protein: CASSGLHGQPQHF
J gene: TRBJ2-5; V gene: TRBV6-1; CDR3 length: 13; clone size: NA; D gene: NA; CDR3 DNA: TGTGCCAGCAGTGTGGGGGTCAGGGAGACCCAGTACTTC; CDR3 protein: CASSVGVRETQYF
J gene: TRBJ2-2; V gene: TRBV5-4; CDR3 length: 16; clone size: NA; D gene: TRBD2; CDR3 DNA: TGTGCCAGCAGCGCGGAACTAGCGAGTAACACCGGGGAGCTGTTTTTT; CDR3 protein: CASSAELASNTGELFF
J gene: TRBJ1-4; V gene: TRBV7-2; CDR3 length: 14; clone size: NA; D gene: NA; CDR3 DNA: TGTGCCAGCAGCCCCCGGGTCGCCGATGAAAAACTGTTTTTT; CDR3 protein: CASSPRVADEKLFF
J gene: TRBJ2-2; V gene: TRBV7-2; CDR3 length: 15; clone size: NA; D gene: TRBD2; CDR3 DNA: TGTGCCAGCAGCTTCAGCGGGATGAACACCGGGGAGCTGTTTTTT; CDR3 protein: CASSFSGMNTGELFF
J gene: TRBJ2-5; V gene: TRBV10-3; CDR3 length: 14; clone size: NA; D gene: TRBD2; CDR3 DNA: TGTGCCATACAAACTGGGACTACCCAAGAGACCCAGTACTTC; CDR3 protein: CAIQTGTTQETQYF
J gene: TRBJ2-5; V gene: TRBV25-1; CDR3 length: 14; clone size: NA; D gene: NA; CDR3 DNA: TGTGCCAGCAGTACTGACAGGTACCAAGAGACCCAGTACTTC; CDR3 protein: CASSTDRYQETQYF
J gene: TRBJ1-5; V gene: TRBV6-4; CDR3 length: 12; clone size: once; D gene: NA; CDR3 DNA: TGTGCCAGCCAGGGGTACAATCAGCCCCAGCATTTT; CDR3 protein: CASQGYNQPQHF
J gene: TRBJ1-6; V gene: TRBV6-5; CDR3 length: 15; clone size: NA; D gene: NA; CDR3 DNA: TGTGCCAGCAGAAACGAGGGGCACGGGGTAGGGCCCCTCCACTTT; CDR3 protein: CASRNEGHGVGPLHF
J gene: TRBJ2-5; V gene: TRBV5-1; CDR3 length: 14; clone size: NA; D gene: NA; CDR3 DNA: TGCGCCAGCAGCTTGGTGAGTTTTCAAGAGACCCAGTACTTC; CDR3 protein: CASSLVSFQETQYF
J gene: TRBJ2-5; V gene: TRBV5-5; CDR3 length: 18; clone size: NA; D gene: TRBD2; CDR3 DNA: TGTGCCAGCAGCCCCGGACTAGCGGGGGCCCGCCGGAGAGAGACCCAGTACTTC; CDR3 protein: CASSPGLAGARRRETQYF
J gene: TRBJ1-1; V gene: TRBV7-2; CDR3 length: 16; clone size: NA; D gene: NA; CDR3 DNA: TGTGCCAGCAGCTTAGTTGGAGGGTATGGCGGCACTGAAGCTTTCTTT; CDR3 protein: CASSLVGGYGGTEAFF
J gene: TRBJ1-3; V gene: TRBV6-5; CDR3 length: 13; clone size: NA; D gene: TRBD1; CDR3 DNA: TGTGCCAGCAGGCCACAGGGGGCTAACACCATATATTTT; CDR3 protein: CASRPQGANTIYF
J gene: TRBJ2-5; V gene: TRBV20-1; CDR3 length: 11; clone size: NA; D gene: NA; CDR3 DNA: TGCAGTGCTAGAGCCTCGGGGACCCAGTACTTC; CDR3 protein: CSARASGTQYF
J gene: TRBJ1-5; V gene: TRBV2; CDR3 length: 15; clone size: few; D gene: NA; CDR3 DNA: TGTGCCAGCAGTGCCGGGGATCGGAGCAATCAGCCCCAGCATTTT; CDR3 protein: CASSAGDRSNQPQHF
J gene: TRBJ1-1; V gene: TRBV5-1; CDR3 length: 14; clone size: NA; D gene: TRBD1; CDR3 DNA: TGCGCCAGCAGCCCATGGGGGGACAGCTACGAAGCTTTCTTT; CDR3 protein: CASSPWGDSYEAFF
J gene: TRBJ1-5; V gene: TRBV2; CDR3 length: 14; clone size: NA; D gene: NA; CDR3 DNA: TGTGCCAGCAAGCGGCAGGGTTGGAATCAGCCCCAGCATTTT; CDR3 protein: CASKRQGWNQPQHF
J gene: TRBJ2-7; V gene: TRBV28; CDR3 length: 15; clone size: NA; D gene: NA; CDR3 DNA: TGTGCCAGCAGGATACAGGGCGAACGCTCCTACGAGCAGTACTTC; CDR3 protein: CASRIQGERSYEQYF
J gene: TRBJ2-1; V gene: TRBV9; CDR3 length: 14; clone size: NA; D gene: NA; CDR3 DNA: TGTGCCAGCAGCGTTGTAGCGTCCTACAATGAGCAGTTCTTC; CDR3 protein: CASSVVASYNEQFF